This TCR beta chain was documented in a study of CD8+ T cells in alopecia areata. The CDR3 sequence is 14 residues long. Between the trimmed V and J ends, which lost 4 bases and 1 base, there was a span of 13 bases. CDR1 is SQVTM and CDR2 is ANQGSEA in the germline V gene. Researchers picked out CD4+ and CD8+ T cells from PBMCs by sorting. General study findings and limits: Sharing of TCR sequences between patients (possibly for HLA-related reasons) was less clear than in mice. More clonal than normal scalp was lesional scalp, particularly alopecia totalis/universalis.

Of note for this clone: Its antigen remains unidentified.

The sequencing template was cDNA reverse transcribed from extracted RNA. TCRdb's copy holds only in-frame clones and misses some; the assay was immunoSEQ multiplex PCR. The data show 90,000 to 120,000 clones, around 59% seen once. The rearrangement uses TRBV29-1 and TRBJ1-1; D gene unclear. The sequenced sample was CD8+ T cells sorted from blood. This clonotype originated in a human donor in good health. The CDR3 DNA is TGCAGCGTTGGCAATTGGATGTCGAACACTGAAGCTTTCTTT. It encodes CSVGNWMSNTEAFF.